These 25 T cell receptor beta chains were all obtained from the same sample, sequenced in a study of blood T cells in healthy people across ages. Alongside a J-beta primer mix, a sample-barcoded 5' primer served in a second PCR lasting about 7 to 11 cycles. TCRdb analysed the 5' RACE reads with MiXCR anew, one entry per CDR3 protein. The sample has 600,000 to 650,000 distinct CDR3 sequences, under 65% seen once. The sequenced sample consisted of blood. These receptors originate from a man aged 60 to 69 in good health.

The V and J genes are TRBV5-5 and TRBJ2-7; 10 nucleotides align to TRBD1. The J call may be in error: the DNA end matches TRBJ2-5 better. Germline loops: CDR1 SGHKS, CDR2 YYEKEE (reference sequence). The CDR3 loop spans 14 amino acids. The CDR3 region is CASSAGQGWETQYF. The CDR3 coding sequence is TGTGCCAGCAGCGCGGGACAGGGGTGGGAGACCCAGTACTTC.

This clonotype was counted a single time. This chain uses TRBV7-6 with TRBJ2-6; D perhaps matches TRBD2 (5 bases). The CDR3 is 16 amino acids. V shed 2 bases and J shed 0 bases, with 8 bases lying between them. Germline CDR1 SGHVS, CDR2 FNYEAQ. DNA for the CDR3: TGTGCCAGCAGCTTACGGGGAACCTCTGGGGCCAACGTCCTGACTTTC. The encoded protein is CASSLRGTSGANVLTF.

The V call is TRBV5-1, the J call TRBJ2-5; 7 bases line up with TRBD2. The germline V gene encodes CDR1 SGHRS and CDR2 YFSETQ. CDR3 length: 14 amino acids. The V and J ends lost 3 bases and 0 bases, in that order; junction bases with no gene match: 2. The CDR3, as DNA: TGCGCCAGCAGCTCGGGACTAAACCAAGAGACCCAGTACTTC. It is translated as CASSSGLNQETQYF.

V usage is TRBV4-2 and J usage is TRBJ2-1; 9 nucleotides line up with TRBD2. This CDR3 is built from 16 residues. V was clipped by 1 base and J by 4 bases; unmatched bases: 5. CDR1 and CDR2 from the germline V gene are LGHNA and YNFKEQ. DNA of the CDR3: TGTGCCAGCAGCCAAGGGCGGGGGGGCAAGTACAATGAGCAGTTCTTC. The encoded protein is CASSQGRGGKYNEQFF.

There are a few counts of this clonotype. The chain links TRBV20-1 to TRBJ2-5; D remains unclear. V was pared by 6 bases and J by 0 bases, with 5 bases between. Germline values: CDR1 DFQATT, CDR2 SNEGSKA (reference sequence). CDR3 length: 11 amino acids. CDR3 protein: CSARNQETQYF. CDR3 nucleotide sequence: TGCAGTGCCAGGAACCAAGAGACCCAGTACTTC.

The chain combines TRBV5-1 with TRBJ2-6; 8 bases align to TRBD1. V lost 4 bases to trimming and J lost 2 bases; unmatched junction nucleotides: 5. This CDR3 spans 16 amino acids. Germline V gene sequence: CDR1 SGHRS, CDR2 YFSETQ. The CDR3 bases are TGCGCCAGCAGCCCCAGACAGGGGCCTGGGGCCAACGTCCTGACTTTC. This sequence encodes CASSPRQGPGANVLTF.

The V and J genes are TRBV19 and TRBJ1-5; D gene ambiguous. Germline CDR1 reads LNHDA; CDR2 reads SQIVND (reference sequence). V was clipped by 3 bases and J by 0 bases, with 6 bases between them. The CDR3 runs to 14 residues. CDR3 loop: CASSIRDSNQPQHF. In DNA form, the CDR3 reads TGTGCCAGTAGTATCCGGGATAGCAATCAGCCCCAGCATTTT.

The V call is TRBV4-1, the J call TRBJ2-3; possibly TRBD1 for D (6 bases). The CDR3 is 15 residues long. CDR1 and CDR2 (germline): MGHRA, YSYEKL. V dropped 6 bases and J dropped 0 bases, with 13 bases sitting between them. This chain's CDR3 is CASRNRERSTDTQYF. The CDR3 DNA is TGCGCCAGCAGAAACAGGGAACGGAGCACAGATACGCAGTATTTT.

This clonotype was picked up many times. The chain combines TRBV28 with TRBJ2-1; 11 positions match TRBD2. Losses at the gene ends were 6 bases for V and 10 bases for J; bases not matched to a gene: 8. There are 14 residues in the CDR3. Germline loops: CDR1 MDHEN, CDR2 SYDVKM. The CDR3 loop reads CASSILAGDREQFF. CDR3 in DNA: TGTGCCAGCAGCATACTAGCGGGGGATCGCGAGCAGTTCTTC.

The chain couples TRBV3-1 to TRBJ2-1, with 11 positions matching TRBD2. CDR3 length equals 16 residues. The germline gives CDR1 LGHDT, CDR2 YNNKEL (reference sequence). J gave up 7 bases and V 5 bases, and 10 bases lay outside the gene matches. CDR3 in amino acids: CASSSRSGGAENEQFF. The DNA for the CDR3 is TGTGCCAGCAGCTCCCGTAGCGGGGGGGCGGAGAATGAGCAGTTCTTC.

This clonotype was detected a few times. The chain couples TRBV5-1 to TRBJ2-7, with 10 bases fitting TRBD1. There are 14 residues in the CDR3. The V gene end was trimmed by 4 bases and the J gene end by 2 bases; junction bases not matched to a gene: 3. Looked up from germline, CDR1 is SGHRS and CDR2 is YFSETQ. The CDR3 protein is CASSETGGTYEQYF. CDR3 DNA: TGCGCCAGCAGCGAGACAGGGGGCACCTACGAGCAGTACTTC. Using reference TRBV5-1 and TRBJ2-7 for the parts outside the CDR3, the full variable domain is KAGVTQTPRYLIKTRGQQVTLSCSPISGHRSVSWYQQTPGQGLQFLFEYFSETQRNKGNFPGRFSGRQFSNSRSEMNVSTLELGDSALYLCASSETGGTYEQYFGPGTRLTVT.

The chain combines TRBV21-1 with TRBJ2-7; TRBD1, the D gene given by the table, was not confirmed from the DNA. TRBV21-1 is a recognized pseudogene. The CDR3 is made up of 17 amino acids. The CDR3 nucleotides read TGTGCCAGCAGCCACCGGGACAGGGAGTTTGTCCTTTACGAGCAGTACTTC. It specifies CASSHRDREFVLYEQYF.

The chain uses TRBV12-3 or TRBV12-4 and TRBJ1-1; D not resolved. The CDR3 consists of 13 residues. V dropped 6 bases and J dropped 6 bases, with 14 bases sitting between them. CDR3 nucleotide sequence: TGTGCCAGCAGCTTCGGGCCGTTCGCTGAAGCTTTCTTT. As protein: CASSFGPFAEAFF.

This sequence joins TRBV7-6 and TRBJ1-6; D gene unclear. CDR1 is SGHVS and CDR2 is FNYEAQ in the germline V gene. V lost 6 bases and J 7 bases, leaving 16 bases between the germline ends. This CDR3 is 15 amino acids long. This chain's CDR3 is CASRPTGGSNSPLHF. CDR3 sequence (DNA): TGTGCCAGCAGACCGACGGGCGGCTCAAATTCACCCCTCCACTTT.

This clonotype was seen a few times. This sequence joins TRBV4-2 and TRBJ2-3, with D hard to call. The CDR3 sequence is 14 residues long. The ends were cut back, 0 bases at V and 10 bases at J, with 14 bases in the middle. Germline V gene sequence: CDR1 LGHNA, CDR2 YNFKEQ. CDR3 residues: CASSQDPGPCPQYF. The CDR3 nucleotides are TGTGCCAGCAGCCAAGATCCCGGACCGTGCCCGCAGTATTTT.

CDR3 DNA sequence: TGTGCCAGCAGTGAGGGGCGGCGACCTCCCTACAATGAGCAGTTCTTC. Protein: CASSEGRRPPYNEQFF. The V and J genes are TRBV25-1 and TRBJ2-1, with a possible D match to TRBD1 (5 bases). V lost 3 bases and J 2 bases, leaving 14 bases between the germline ends. This CDR3 is built from 16 residues. Looked up from germline, CDR1 is MGHDK and CDR2 is SYGVNS.

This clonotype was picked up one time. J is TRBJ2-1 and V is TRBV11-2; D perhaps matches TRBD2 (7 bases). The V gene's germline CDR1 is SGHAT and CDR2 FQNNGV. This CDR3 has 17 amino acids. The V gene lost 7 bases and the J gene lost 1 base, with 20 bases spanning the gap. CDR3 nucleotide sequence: TGTGCCAGCAAGGGGGGGAGGGCCGGATGGTCCTACAATGAGCAGTTCTTC. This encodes CASKGGRAGWSYNEQFF.

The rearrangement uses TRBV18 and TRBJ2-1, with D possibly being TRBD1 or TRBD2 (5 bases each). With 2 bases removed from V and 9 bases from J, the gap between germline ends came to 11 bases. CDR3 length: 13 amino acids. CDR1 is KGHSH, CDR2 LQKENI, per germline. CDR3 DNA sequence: TGTGCCAGCTCACCAGTGGGGGAGAGTGAGCAGTTCTTC. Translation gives CASSPVGESEQFF.

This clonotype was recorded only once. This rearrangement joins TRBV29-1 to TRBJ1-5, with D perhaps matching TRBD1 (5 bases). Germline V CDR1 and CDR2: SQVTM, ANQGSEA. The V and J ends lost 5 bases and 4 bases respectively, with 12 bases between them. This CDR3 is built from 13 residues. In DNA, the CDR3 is TGCAGCGTTCTCTGGTCAGGGAATCAGCCCCAGCATTTT. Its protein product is CSVLWSGNQPQHF.

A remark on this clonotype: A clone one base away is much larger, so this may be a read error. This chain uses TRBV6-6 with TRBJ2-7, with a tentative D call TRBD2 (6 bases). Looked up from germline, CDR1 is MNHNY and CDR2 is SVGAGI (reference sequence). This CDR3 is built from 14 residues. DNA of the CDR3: TGTGCCAGCAGTCGGGGGAACATGGCCTACAAGCAGTACTTC. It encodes CASSRGNMAYKQYF.

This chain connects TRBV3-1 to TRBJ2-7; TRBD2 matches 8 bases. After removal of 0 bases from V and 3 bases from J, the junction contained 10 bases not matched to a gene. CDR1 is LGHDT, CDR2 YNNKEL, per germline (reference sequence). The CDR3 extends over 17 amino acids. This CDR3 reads CASSQDYAGGNNYEQYF. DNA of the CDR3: TGTGCCAGCAGCCAAGATTACGCGGGGGGTAATAACTACGAGCAGTACTTC.

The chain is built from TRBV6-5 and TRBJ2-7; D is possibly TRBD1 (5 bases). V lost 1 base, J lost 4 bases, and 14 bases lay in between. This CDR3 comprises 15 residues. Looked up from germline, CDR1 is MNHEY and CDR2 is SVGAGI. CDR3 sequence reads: CASSYLAQAEYEQYF. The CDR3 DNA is TGTGCCAGCAGTTACTTGGCACAGGCCGAATACGAGCAGTACTTC.

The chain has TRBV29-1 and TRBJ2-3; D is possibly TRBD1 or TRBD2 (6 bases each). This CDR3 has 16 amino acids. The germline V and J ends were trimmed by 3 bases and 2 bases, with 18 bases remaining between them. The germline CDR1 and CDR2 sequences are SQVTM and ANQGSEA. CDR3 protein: CSVELEGQGYTDTQYF. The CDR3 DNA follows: TGCAGCGTTGAGTTGGAGGGGCAGGGGTACACAGATACGCAGTATTTT.

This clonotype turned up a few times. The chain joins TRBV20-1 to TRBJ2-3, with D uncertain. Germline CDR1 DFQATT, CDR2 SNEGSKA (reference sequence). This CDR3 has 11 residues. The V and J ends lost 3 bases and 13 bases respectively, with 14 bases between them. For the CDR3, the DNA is TGCAGTGCTAGGGACGGAGTTGGGGAGTATTTT. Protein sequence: CSARDGVGEYF.

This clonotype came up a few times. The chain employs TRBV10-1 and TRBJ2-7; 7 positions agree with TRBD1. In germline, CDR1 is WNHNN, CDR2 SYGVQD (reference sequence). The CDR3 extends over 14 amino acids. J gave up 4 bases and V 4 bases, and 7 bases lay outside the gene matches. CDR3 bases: TGCGCCAGCAGTGCAGGGGGTCCCCCTTACGAGCAGTACTTC. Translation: CASSAGGPPYEQYF.